One sample yielded the 29 T cell receptor beta chains listed below, sequenced in a study of T cells in Graves' hyperthyroidism and ophthalmopathy. Amplification of TCR beta CDR3 regions used RNA as the template. The HTBI set primed first-round TCR CDR3 RT-PCR. In TCRdb, the multiplex PCR reads were re-called with MiXCR into one record per CDR3 protein. Of nearly 250,000 distinct CDR3 sequences listed, around 17% are singletons. Sequencing input: blood. The receptors shown here come from a woman in her late teens or twenties with Graves' ophthalmopathy.

Ten or more counts support this clonotype. The genes are TRBV7-3 and TRBJ2-3; D may correspond to TRBD1 or TRBD2 (5 bases each). The germline V and J ends were trimmed by 0 bases and 3 bases, with 10 bases remaining between them. The CDR3 covers 15 residues. CDR1 SGHTA and CDR2 FQGTGA come from the germline V gene. The CDR3 nucleotides read TGTGCCAGCAGCTTAACGGGGGTAGCGACAGATACGCAGTATTTT. It translates to CASSLTGVATDTQYF.

This clonotype was seen more than once but under ten times. This may arise from a read error, as a much more abundant clone is one base away. Because the CDR3 is missing its conserved closing phenylalanine or tryptophan, this is likely a read error. The J gene is TRBJ2-7, the V gene TRBV10-3; D possibly corresponds to TRBD1 (5 bases). This CDR3 comprises 12 residues. Germline V gene sequence: CDR1 ENHRY, CDR2 SYGVKD. Trimming cost V 4 bases and J 3 bases, with 7 bases left between them. The CDR3 spells CAISADSYEQYL. The CDR3 DNA reads as TGTGCCATCAGTGCCGACAGCTACGAGCAGTACCTC.

This clonotype showed up many times. This chain joins TRBV5-1 and TRBJ1-2, with D perhaps TRBD1 (6 bases). Trimming stripped 3 bases from V and 6 bases from J, with 12 bases between. Germline V gene sequence: CDR1 SGHRS, CDR2 YFSETQ. The CDR3 has 13 amino acids. This CDR3 reads CASSWERGNGYTF. CDR3 bases: TGCGCCAGCAGCTGGGAAAGGGGGAATGGCTACACCTTC.

This clonotype was recorded many times. The chain employs TRBV19 and TRBJ2-1, with 8 bases identical to TRBD2. Germline CDR1 LNHDA, CDR2 SQIVND (reference sequence). J gave up 0 bases and V 3 bases, and 1 base lay outside the gene matches. The CDR3 runs to 15 residues. The CDR3 DNA reads as TGTGCCAGTAGTATGAGCGGGAGCTCCTACAATGAGCAGTTCTTC. This codes for CASSMSGSSYNEQFF.

In this sample, this clonotype turned up many times. The rearrangement uses TRBV3-1 and TRBJ2-1; tentatively, D is TRBD1 (6 bases). Per germline, CDR1 LGHDT and CDR2 YNNKEL (reference sequence). V gave up 4 bases and J gave up 7 bases, with 14 bases separating them. The CDR3 has 14 residues. The CDR3 DNA is TGTGCCAGCAGCCCGTTTCCGAGGGGGAATGAGCAGTTCTTC. It is translated as CASSPFPRGNEQFF.

The V call is TRBV24-1, the J call TRBJ2-1; 12 bases are a match to TRBD2. The CDR3 spans 18 residues. The V segment lost 4 bases and the J segment 3 bases; nucleotides outside the gene matches: 9. Germline assignment: CDR1 KGHDR and CDR2 SFDVKD. The CDR3 loop is CATSDTPTSGGYYNEQFF. CDR3 nucleotide sequence: TGTGCCACCAGTGACACACCAACTAGCGGGGGGTACTACAATGAGCAGTTCTTC.

The V and J genes are TRBV19 and TRBJ1-4; 12 nucleotides match TRBD1. The germline V gene has CDR1 LNHDA and CDR2 SQIVND (reference sequence). V shed 7 bases and J 2 bases; nucleotides not matched to a gene: 8. CDR3 length equals 17 residues. CDR3: CASTRDRGPSTNEKLFF. The CDR3 DNA sequence: TGTGCCAGTACCAGGGACAGGGGGCCATCTACTAATGAAAAACTGTTTTTT.

The gene calls are TRBV4-2 and TRBJ1-1, with D perhaps TRBD1 (5 bases). The CDR3 loop spans 15 amino acids. Between the trimmed V and J ends, which lost 0 bases and 5 bases, there was a span of 13 bases. Germline V gives CDR1 LGHNA, CDR2 YNFKEQ. The DNA of the CDR3 is TGTGCCAGCAGCCAAGAACTTGGGGGGACTACTGAAGCTTTCTTT. It specifies CASSQELGGTTEAFF.

In its sample, this clonotype was seen many times. This chain uses TRBV30 with TRBJ1-5; D not resolved. The CDR3 totals 13 residues. V gave up 0 bases and J gave up 4 bases, with 7 bases separating them. Germline CDR1 and CDR2: GTSNPN and SVGIG (reference sequence). CDR3 sequence reads: CAWSVQENQPQHF. Here the CDR3 DNA reads TGTGCCTGGAGTGTCCAGGAGAATCAGCCCCAGCATTTT.

This clonotype was seen more than once but under ten times. The chain carries TRBV5-1 and TRBJ2-3, with 8 nucleotides matching TRBD2. The J segment lost 3 bases and the V segment lost 1 base, leaving 4 bases of the junction unmatched. The germline V gene encodes CDR1 SGHRS and CDR2 YFSETQ. The CDR3 consists of 15 residues. The CDR3: CASSLSGGVTDTQYF. The CDR3 DNA sequence: TGCGCCAGCAGCTTGAGCGGGGGAGTAACAGATACGCAGTATTTT.

As DNA, the CDR3 is TGTGCCAGCAGTGGGACCAATTATAATGAGCAGTTCTTC. The encoded protein is CASSGTNYNEQFF. This chain uses TRBV6-2 or TRBV6-3 with TRBJ2-1, with D possibly called TRBD1 or TRBD2 (5 bases each). V was pared by 5 bases and J by 7 bases, with 12 bases between. Germline CDR1 and CDR2: MNHEY and SVGEGT. This CDR3 is built from 13 residues.

This clonotype was detected only a few times. This chain joins TRBV6-2 or TRBV6-3 and TRBJ1-5, with D possibly being TRBD1 (5 bases). The CDR3 consists of 16 residues. Germline loops: CDR1 MNHEY, CDR2 SVGEGT. V dropped 3 bases and J dropped 4 bases, with 16 bases sitting between them. In nucleotides, the CDR3 is TGTGCCAGCAGTTATTTCCGTACAGGTACTAATCAGCCCCAGCATTTT. This gives the protein CASSYFRTGTNQPQHF.

In this sample, this clonotype turned up many times. CDR3 DNA sequence: TGTGCCAGCAGTACCCGCTATGGCTACACCTTC. Translated: CASSTRYGYTF. The V call is TRBV6-1, the J call TRBJ1-2, with D uncertain. With 5 bases removed from V and 4 bases from J, the gap between germline ends came to 5 bases. The CDR3 consists of 11 residues. The germline V gene encodes CDR1 MNHNS and CDR2 SASEGT.

This clonotype was counted ten times or more. For the CDR3, the DNA is TGTGCCACCAGTGGAGACAGGGTTGAGCAGTTCTTC. Amino acid sequence: CATSGDRVEQFF. The chain uses TRBV24-1 and TRBJ2-1; 7 bases agree with TRBD1. J gave up 9 bases and V 5 bases, and 3 bases lay outside the gene matches. Germline values: CDR1 KGHDR, CDR2 SFDVKD. The CDR3 is 12 amino acids.

This clonotype was observed many times. The chain links TRBV28 to TRBJ2-7; unclear D gene. The V gene's germline CDR1 is MDHEN and CDR2 SYDVKM. CDR3 length: 14 amino acids. Trimming cost V 5 bases and J 5 bases, with 16 bases left between them. The CDR3 sequence: CASSVGPDVNEQYF. The DNA of the CDR3 is TGTGCCAGCAGTGTGGGTCCGGACGTGAACGAGCAGTACTTC.

In its sample, this clonotype was seen many times. CDR3 coding DNA: TGTGCCAGCAGCCGGCTGGAGACCCAGTACTTC. Encoded protein: CASSRLETQYF. The chain employs TRBV3-1 and TRBJ2-5; D remains ambiguous. The ends were cut back, 4 bases at V and 5 bases at J, with 5 bases in the middle. Per the germline V gene, CDR1 is LGHDT and CDR2 is YNNKEL (reference sequence). The CDR3 consists of 11 residues.

The table lists this clonotype with many counts. This sequence joins TRBV7-9 and TRBJ2-1, with D possibly being TRBD2 (6 bases). Germline CDR1 is SEHNR and CDR2 is FQNEAQ (reference sequence). Trimming cost V 1 base and J 6 bases, with 16 bases left between them. The CDR3 covers 16 residues. The CDR3 is CASSLVAVGAPNEQFF. The CDR3 DNA reads TGTGCCAGCAGCTTAGTAGCGGTCGGGGCCCCCAATGAGCAGTTCTTC.

This clonotype was seen at least ten times. The chain has TRBV30 and TRBJ2-7; 9 bases align to TRBD2. This CDR3 comprises 12 residues. Germline V gives CDR1 GTSNPN, CDR2 SVGIG (reference sequence). Trimming cost V 4 bases and J 2 bases; bases outside gene matches: 0. The CDR3 reads CAWTSGTYEQYF. The CDR3 bases are TGTGCCTGGACTAGCGGGACCTACGAGCAGTACTTC.

This clonotype has a count of ten or more. This chain connects TRBV28 to TRBJ2-5, with 9 bases matching TRBD2. The germline V gene has CDR1 MDHEN and CDR2 SYDVKM. The V and J ends lost 7 bases and 4 bases, in that order; junction bases with no gene match: 4. The CDR3 loop spans 13 amino acids. CDR3 DNA sequence: TGTGCCAGCATGGCGGGGGGGGTAGAGACCCAGTACTTC. As protein: CASMAGGVETQYF.

This clonotype occurred a few times. This chain uses TRBV12-3 or TRBV12-4 with TRBJ2-1, with TRBD2 matching 14 bases. V dropped 6 bases and J dropped 8; count of bases not matched to a gene: 6. The CDR3 has 15 residues. CDR3 protein: CASRGTSGSFDEQFF. The CDR3, as DNA: TGTGCCAGCAGGGGGACTAGCGGGAGCTTCGATGAGCAGTTCTTC.

In this sample, this clonotype turned up many times. The gene calls are TRBV7-3 and TRBJ2-3; D is unclear. Germline lookup yields CDR1 SGHTA and CDR2 FQGTGA. V was cut by 5 bases and J by 5 bases, with 14 bases left in between. The CDR3 sequence is 14 residues long. For the CDR3, the DNA is TGTGCCAGCAGCCTCGCCGGTTCGGGAGATACGCAGTATTTT. Amino acid sequence: CASSLAGSGDTQYF.

The chain has TRBV6-2 or TRBV6-3 and TRBJ2-7; 12 nucleotides line up with TRBD2. The germline V gene encodes CDR1 MNHEY and CDR2 SVGEGT. The CDR3 length is 14 residues. The V gene end was trimmed by 5 bases and the J gene end by 6 bases; junction bases not matched to a gene: 5. The CDR3 sequence is CASSRLAGVREQYF. The CDR3 DNA reads as TGTGCCAGCAGTCGACTAGCGGGAGTGCGCGAGCAGTACTTC.

This clonotype came up many times. The chain uses TRBV6-1 and TRBJ1-5; 8 nucleotides line up with TRBD1. Losses at the gene ends were 2 bases for V and 6 bases for J; bases not matched to a gene: 3. The CDR3 spans 14 residues. CDR1 is MNHNS, CDR2 SASEGT, per germline. In DNA form, the CDR3 reads TGTGCCAGCAGTGAATTACAGGGGGGTCAGCCCCAGCATTTT. It translates to CASSELQGGQPQHF.

This clonotype was seen repeatedly, ten times or more. This sequence joins TRBV19 and TRBJ2-3; D uncertain. Germline values: CDR1 LNHDA, CDR2 SQIVND (reference sequence). V dropped 3 bases and J dropped 2 bases, with 3 bases sitting between them. The CDR3 contains 12 residues. The CDR3 DNA follows: TGTGCCAGTAGTATTGACACAGATACGCAGTATTTT. It yields the protein CASSIDTDTQYF.

This clonotype was seen at least ten times. This sequence joins TRBV2 and TRBJ2-7, with 7 bases identical to TRBD1. The V segment lost 6 bases and the J segment 2 bases; nucleotides outside the gene matches: 10. Germline loops: CDR1 SNHLY, CDR2 FYNNEI. This CDR3 spans 15 amino acids. In DNA form, the CDR3 reads TGTGCCAGCAGGGCTTCAGGGGGATTCCCCTACGAGCAGTACTTC. The encoded protein is CASRASGGFPYEQYF.

This clonotype occurred many times. The CDR3 region has the DNA TGTGCCAGCATTATGACCCCTTCCGGAAATTCACCCCTCCACTTT. This encodes CASIMTPSGNSPLHF. This chain joins TRBV2 and TRBJ1-6; D is ambiguous. Germline assignment: CDR1 SNHLY and CDR2 FYNNEI. CDR3 length equals 15 residues. The V gene lost 7 bases and the J gene lost 7 bases, with 17 bases spanning the gap.

This clonotype came up many times. This chain uses TRBV5-1 with TRBJ1-1, with D perhaps TRBD1 (6 bases). CDR1 SGHRS and CDR2 YFSETQ come from the germline V gene. The CDR3 has 16 residues. V shed 1 base and J shed 7 bases, with 20 bases lying between them. The CDR3 loop reads CASSLRSGDLGYEAFF. CDR3 coding DNA: TGCGCCAGCAGCTTGCGGTCAGGGGACTTGGGATATGAAGCTTTCTTT. Full variable domain (rest looked up from reference TRBV5-1 and TRBJ1-1): KAGVTQTPRYLIKTRGQQVTLSCSPISGHRSVSWYQQTPGQGLQFLFEYFSETQRNKGNFPGRFSGRQFSNSRSEMNVSTLELGDSALYLCASSLRSGDLGYEAFFGQGTRLTVV.

The chain combines TRBV28 with TRBJ2-1; possible D gene TRBD1, 6 bases. This CDR3 has 14 residues. Germline V gene sequence: CDR1 MDHEN, CDR2 SYDVKM. V shed 2 bases and J shed 8 bases, with 13 bases lying between them. The CDR3 spells CASSLTQGWDEQFF. In DNA, the CDR3 is TGTGCCAGCAGTTTAACTCAGGGGTGGGATGAGCAGTTCTTC. The full variable domain, with the rest looked up from reference TRBV28 and TRBJ2-1, is DVKVTQSSRYLVKRTGEKVFLECVQDMDHENMFWYRQDPGLGLRLIYFSYDVKMKEKGDIPEGYSVSREKKERFSLILESASTNQTSMYLCASSLTQGWDEQFFGPGTRLTVL.

This clonotype came up many times. The chain links TRBV10-3 to TRBJ1-1; possible D gene TRBD1, 5 bases. Germline V gene sequence: CDR1 ENHRY, CDR2 SYGVKD. This CDR3 has 16 residues. V was shortened by 4 bases and J by 1 base, with 16 bases between the two germline ends. This CDR3 is CAISGLGEGSNTEAFF. The CDR3 DNA sequence: TGTGCCATCAGTGGCTTAGGGGAAGGGTCGAACACTGAAGCTTTCTTT.